A selection of T cell receptor beta chains follows, all from one sample in a study of cytomegalovirus exposure and HLA in healthy donors. Repertoires were generated with immunoSEQ multiplex PCR, while TCRdb's copy carries only in-frame clones and drops some. The sample shows over 150,000 clones, approximately 80% of them seen only once. Source material: PBMCs. Receptors were obtained from a woman aged 40 to 50 in good health and CMV-seropositive. Each CDR3 is given with its conserved first and last residue. A D gene is named only where the DNA matches it firmly. Part of the rows lack a size; the others show once, few, many or a class for expanded clones.

TRBJ2-1	NA	TRBV11-2	NA	TGTGCCAGCAGCCGACAGCTTTACAATGAGCAGTTCTTC	CASSRQLYNEQFF
TRBJ2-3	TRBD2	TRBV5-4	NA	TGTGCCAGCAGCTCTAGACTAGCGGGAGAAATAGATACGCAGTATTTT	CASSSRLAGEIDTQYF
TRBJ1-3	TRBD1	TRBV7-9	NA	TGTGCCAGCAGCTTAGTGACAGGGGCTGGAAACACCATATATTTT	CASSLVTGAGNTIYF
TRBJ2-2	TRBD2	TRBV5-6	NA	TGTGCCAGCAGCTTCCCCGGGAGGGGGAACACCGGGGAGCTGTTTTTT	CASSFPGRGNTGELFF
TRBJ1-4	TRBD1	TRBV7-6	NA	TGTGCCAGCAGCGCGGGACAGGGGGGACGTAATGAAAAACTGTTTTTT	CASSAGQGGRNEKLFF
TRBJ2-5	TRBD1	TRBV5-1	NA	TGCGCCAGCAGTTCCGGGACAGGACAAGAGACCCAGTACTTC	CASSSGTGQETQYF
TRBJ1-5	NA	TRBV21-1	once	TGTGCCAGCAGCAAAGCTAAAATCACAGGGAATAGCAATCAGCCCCAGCATTTT	CASSKAKITGNSNQPQHF
TRBJ2-5	TRBD2	TRBV9	NA	TGTGCCAGCAGCGGGGGACTAGCGGGGGAAGAGACCCAGTACTTC	CASSGGLAGEETQYF
TRBJ2-2	NA	TRBV6-6	few	TGTGCCAGCAGTTACCTAGCCCAGAACACCGGGGAGCTGTTTTTT	CASSYLAQNTGELFF
TRBJ2-1	TRBD2	TRBV7-2	NA	TGTGCCAGCAGCGACCGCGGGACTAGCGGGATCTACAATGAGCAGTTCTTC	CASSDRGTSGIYNEQFF
TRBJ2-3	TRBD2	TRBV7-2	NA	TGTGCCAGCAGAGCCCGGACCAATCGCGGGGGGGCAGGGTCGGGTACGCAGTATTTT	CASRARTNRGGAGSGTQYF
TRBJ2-1	TRBD2	TRBV7-2	NA	TGTGCCAGCAGTGTCGGACGGGGGGGAACCGATGAGCAGTTCTTC	CASSVGRGGTDEQFF
TRBJ2-1	TRBD2	TRBV5-8	NA	TGTGCCAGCAGCCCTACTAGCGGGAGAGCATCCTACAATGAGCAGTTCTTC	CASSPTSGRASYNEQFF
TRBJ1-1	NA	TRBV6-5	NA	TGTGCCAGCAGTTACTCCAGCCCCGCCAGGCTGACTGAAGCTTTCTTT	CASSYSSPARLTEAFF
TRBJ2-7	TRBD2	TRBV7-8	NA	TGTGCCAGCAGCCATAGCGGGAGCGCTTACGAGCAGTACTTC	CASSHSGSAYEQYF
TRBJ1-4	TRBD1	TRBV19	NA	TGTGCCAGTAGTACCCAGGACAGGCTAAATGAAAAACTGTTTTTT	CASSTQDRLNEKLFF
TRBJ2-1	TRBD2	TRBV30	NA	TGTGCCTGGAGTGTTGGGACTAGCGAGAGAAGTAATGAGCAGTTCTTC	CAWSVGTSERSNEQFF
TRBJ1-1	TRBD1	TRBV4-1	NA	TGCGCCAGCAGCCAAGGACAGGGGACGGGACGTGGTGAAGCTTTCTTT	CASSQGQGTGRGEAFF
TRBJ1-3	NA	TRBV12-5	NA	TGTGCTAGTGGTTTAGGGGACACCATATATTTT	CASGLGDTIYF
TRBJ2-5	TRBD1	TRBV9	once	TGTGCCAGCAGCGTAGATAGGGGGCGCCGAGAGACCCAGTACTTC	CASSVDRGRRETQYF
TRBJ2-7	TRBD2	TRBV11-3	NA	TGTGCCAGCAAACCTAGCGGGAGGGCGGGCGAGCAGTACTTC	CASKPSGRAGEQYF
TRBJ2-5	TRBD1	TRBV18	few	TGTGCCAGCTCTGGGGGACAGCAAGAGACCCAGTACTTC	CASSGGQQETQYF
TRBJ1-1	NA	TRBV2	few	TGTGCCAGCAGTGAAATCGGGAACACTGAAGCTTTCTTT	CASSEIGNTEAFF
TRBJ2-2	NA	TRBV11-2	NA	TGTGCCAGCAGGAAACACGAGGCAGGAGGCAACACCGGGGAGCTGTTTTTT	CASRKHEAGGNTGELFF
TRBJ2-7	NA	TRBV7-9	once	TGTGCCAGCAGCCGCGCGGGTTACGAGCAGTACTTC	CASSRAGYEQYF
TRBJ2-1	TRBD1	TRBV15	NA	TGTGCCACCAGCAGACGGGACAGGGTCTTCAATGAGCAGTTCTTC	CATSRRDRVFNEQFF
TRBJ2-3	TRBD2	TRBV7-9	NA	TGTGCCAGCAGCTTCGGGGGACTAGCGGGAGGGAAAGATACGCAGTATTTT	CASSFGGLAGGKDTQYF
TRBJ1-2	NA	TRBV7-2	NA	TGTGCCAGCAGCTTAGGGACAACTTATGGCTACACCTTC	CASSLGTTYGYTF
TRBJ1-2	TRBD1	TRBV7-2	NA	TGTGCCAGCAGGGGACAGGGTAGTGGCTACACCTTC	CASRGQGSGYTF
TRBJ1-2	NA	TRBV7-2	NA	TGTGCCAGCAGCCCGCCGTCAGGGGATGGCTACACCTTC	CASSPPSGDGYTF
TRBJ1-3	NA	TRBV5-1	NA	TGCGCCAGCAGCTTGAATACGGGAACAAACACCATATATTTT	CASSLNTGTNTIYF
TRBJ2-7	NA	TRBV30	NA	TGTGCCTGGAGTGTACGGCCCTCATGGGAGGACGAGCAGTACTTC	CAWSVRPSWEDEQYF
TRBJ2-5	NA	TRBV20-1	NA	TGCAGTGCTAGCGGGGTTGAGACCCAGTACTTC	CSASGVETQYF
TRBJ2-5	NA	TRBV9	NA	TGTGCCAGCAGCCTCGGGAGTGAAGAGACCCAGTACTTC	CASSLGSEETQYF
TRBJ2-2	TRBD2	TRBV9	NA	TGTGCCAGCAGCGCTAGCGGGATGGCCGGGGAGCTGTTTTTT	CASSASGMAGELFF
TRBJ1-4	TRBD1	TRBV4-3	NA	TGCGCCAGCAGTTCGGACAGGGGTGAAAAACTGTTTTTT	CASSSDRGEKLFF
TRBJ2-5	TRBD1	TRBV6-1	NA	TGTGCCAGCAGTGCAGGACAGGGGAGCGAGACCCAGTACTTC	CASSAGQGSETQYF
TRBJ1-2	NA	TRBV4-2	few	TGTGCCAGCAGCCTGCGGGACGTCGAGGGCTACACCTTC	CASSLRDVEGYTF
TRBJ2-7	NA	TRBV15	NA	TGTGCCACCAGCAGAGATCAGGTTCAATCCTACGAGCAGTACTTC	CATSRDQVQSYEQYF
TRBJ1-2	NA	TRBV18	NA	TGTGCCAGCTCACCACGCAGGGAAGACGGCTACACCTTC	CASSPRREDGYTF
TRBJ2-1	NA	TRBV7-9	NA	TGTGCCAGCAGCCGGGACTTTGAGAATGAGCAGTTCTTC	CASSRDFENEQFF
TRBJ1-4	NA	TRBV30	NA	TGTGCCTGGAGCATCGGGAAGTATGAAAAACTGTTTTTT	CAWSIGKYEKLFF
TRBJ2-3	TRBD2	TRBV5-1	NA	TGCGCCAGCAGCTTGGATGGGCGGGAGGGAGCGGGCACAGATACGCAGTATTTT	CASSLDGREGAGTDTQYF
TRBJ1-1	NA	TRBV7-9	NA	TGTGCCAGCAGCTTGAATGACCCGGGGGCTGAAGCTTTCTTT	CASSLNDPGAEAFF
TRBJ2-2	NA	TRBV30	NA	TGTGCCTTACAGGGTTCGAACACCGGGGAGCTGTTTTTT	CALQGSNTGELFF
TRBJ1-1	TRBD1	TRBV19	NA	TGTGCCAGTAGTAGGAACAGGGGAAACACTGAAGCTTTCTTT	CASSRNRGNTEAFF